This T cell receptor beta chain was retrieved from a study of human T cells and chemical hapten exposure. Whole-study context: There were weekly diphenylcyclopropenone doses to the scalp for patients throughout the approximately 25-week study.

Trimming cost V 7 bases and J 2 bases, with 14 bases left between them. Germline V gives CDR1 KGHSH, CDR2 LQKENI. The CDR3 runs 14 residues. As for time point: patch test 1, 2 weeks after DPC sensitization. Treatment meaning: therapeutic diphenylcyclopropenone sensitization with weekly scalp DPC. At least ten counts were recorded for this clonotype. Each CDR3 protein gets one entry after TCRdb re-called the RACE reads with MiXCR. The data show roughly 14,000 distinct CDR3 sequences, about 16% seen once. This sequence joins TRBV18 and TRBJ2-5; D remains ambiguous. This TCR came from a woman aged 30 to 39 with alopecia areata. Some clones in this sample may be carry-over from other donors' samples. Sequenced here: whole blood, sampled in connection with sensitization to the hapten diphenylcyclopropenone (DPC). The CDR3, as DNA: TGTGCCAGCTATATAGATTGGGGACAAGAGACCCAGTACTTC. Translated: CASYIDWGQETQYF.